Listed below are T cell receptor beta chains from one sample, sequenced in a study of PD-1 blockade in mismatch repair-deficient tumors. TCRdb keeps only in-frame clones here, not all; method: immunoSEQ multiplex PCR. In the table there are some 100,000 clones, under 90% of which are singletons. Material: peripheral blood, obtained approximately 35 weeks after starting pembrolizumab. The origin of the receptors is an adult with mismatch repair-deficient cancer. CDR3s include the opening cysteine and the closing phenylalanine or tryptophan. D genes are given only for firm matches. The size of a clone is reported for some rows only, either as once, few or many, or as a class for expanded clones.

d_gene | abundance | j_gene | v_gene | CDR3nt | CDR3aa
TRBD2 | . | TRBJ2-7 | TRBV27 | TGTGCCAGCAGTTTATCACAGCGGGAGGTAACCTACGAGCAGTACTTC | CASSLSQREVTYEQYF
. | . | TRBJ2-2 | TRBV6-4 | TGTGCCAGCAGTGACCACAGCTTACTAGCTGCGAACACCGGGGAGCTGTTTTTT | CASSDHSLLAANTGELFF
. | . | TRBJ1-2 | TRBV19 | TGTGCCAGTAGTACGACGGATGGGCGGGCCCTGGGAGGCTACACCTTC | CASSTTDGRALGGYTF
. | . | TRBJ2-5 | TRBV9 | TGTGCCAGCAGCCCCGCCCCAGGGGCTCGAGAGACCCAGTACTTC | CASSPAPGARETQYF
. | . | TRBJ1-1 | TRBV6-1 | TGTGCCAGCAGGCGTGACACTGAAGCTTTCTTT | CASRRDTEAFF
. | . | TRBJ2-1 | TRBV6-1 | TGTGCCAGCAGTGAAACCCCACGGGTGGGAGGTTCTGAGCAGTTCTTC | CASSETPRVGGSEQFF
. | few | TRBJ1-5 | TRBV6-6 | TGTGCCAGCAGTTACGGGACTTCACGCCTCCAGCATTTT | CASSYGTSRLQHF
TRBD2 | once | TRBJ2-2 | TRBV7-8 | TGTGCCAGCAGCTTAGGTTTAGCGGGAGGAGGGCTGTTTTTT | CASSLGLAGGGLFF
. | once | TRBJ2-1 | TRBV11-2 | TGTGCCAGCAGCTTAGGGGGACTTGGTTACAATGAGCAGTTCTTC | CASSLGGLGYNEQFF
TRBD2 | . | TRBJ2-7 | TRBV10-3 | TGTGCCATCAGCGTCCTTATAGCGGGAGGGCCTGTTCGCTACGAGCAGTACTTC | CAISVLIAGGPVRYEQYF
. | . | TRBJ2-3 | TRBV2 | TGTGCCAGCAAGGGGGGCTTCACAGATACGCAGTATTTT | CASKGGFTDTQYF
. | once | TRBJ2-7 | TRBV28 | TGTGCCAGCAGTTTATCCGGCCTCGGACAGTCCTACGAGCAGTACTTC | CASSLSGLGQSYEQYF
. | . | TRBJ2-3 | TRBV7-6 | TGTGCCAGCAGCCTCAGGAGGGATACGCAGTATTTT | CASSLRRDTQYF
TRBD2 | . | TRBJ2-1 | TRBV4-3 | TGCGCCAGCAGCCAAGATGTAGGGACTACCTCGGACCATGAGCAGTTCTTC | CASSQDVGTTSDHEQFF
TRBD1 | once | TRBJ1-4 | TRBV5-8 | TGTGCCAGCAGCTGGTCTTGGGACAGGCCTAGGGAAAAACTGTTTTTT | CASSWSWDRPREKLFF
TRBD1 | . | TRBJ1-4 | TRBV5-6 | TGTGCCAGCAGCCTACCGGGACAGTCAAATGAAAAACTGTTTTTT | CASSLPGQSNEKLFF
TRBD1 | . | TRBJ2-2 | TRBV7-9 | TGTGCCAGCACCCCCCCGGGACAGGGGGCTAGCACCGGGGAGCTGTTTTTT | CASTPPGQGASTGELFF
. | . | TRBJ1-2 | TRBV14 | TGTGCCAGCAGCCAAGATTGGCAGTTTGTCGCCGATGGCTACACCTTC | CASSQDWQFVADGYTF
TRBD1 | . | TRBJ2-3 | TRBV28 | TGTGCCAGCGGGCCACCGACAGGGTATACGCAGTATTTT | CASGPPTGYTQYF
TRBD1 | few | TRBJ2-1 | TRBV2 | TGTGCCAGCAGTTTCCGGGACAGCGACAATGAGCAGTTCTTC | CASSFRDSDNEQFF
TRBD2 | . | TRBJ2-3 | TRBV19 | TGTGCCAGTAGTGGGAAGGCGGGAGGGCGAGGATACTCGTGGCCAGATACGCAGTATTTT | CASSGKAGGRGYSWPDTQYF
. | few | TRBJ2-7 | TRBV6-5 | TGTGCCAGCAGTTACTCGAACGAGCAGTACTTC | CASSYSNEQYF
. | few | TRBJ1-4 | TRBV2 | TGTGCCAGCAGACCCGGGGTGTCTGCCGAAAAACTGTTTTTT | CASRPGVSAEKLFF
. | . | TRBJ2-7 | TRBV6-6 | TGTGCCAGCGGGAGTGGGAACGAGCAGTACTTC | CASGSGNEQYF
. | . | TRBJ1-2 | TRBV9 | TGTGCCAGCCGCCTCCCATACAGGACCAATGATGGCTACACCTTC | CASRLPYRTNDGYTF
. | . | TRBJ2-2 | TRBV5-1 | TGCGCCAGCAGCCCGAACATGGACACCGGGGAGCTGTTTTTT | CASSPNMDTGELFF
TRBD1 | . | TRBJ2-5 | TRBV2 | TGTGCCAGCAGGGGGGGGACAGGGGCACGGGAGACCCAGTACTTC | CASRGGTGARETQYF
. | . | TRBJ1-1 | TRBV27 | TGTGCCAGCAGTTTACTTGCCAGAGCTATGAACACTGAAGCTTTCTTT | CASSLLARAMNTEAFF
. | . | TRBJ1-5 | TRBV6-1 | TGTGCCAGCAGCGGGCCGGATCAGCCCCAGCATTTT | CASSGPDQPQHF
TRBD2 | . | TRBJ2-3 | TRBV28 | TGTGCCAGCAGTTTAGTTGGCGGGAGGGCTGGGGATACGCAGTATTTT | CASSLVGGRAGDTQYF
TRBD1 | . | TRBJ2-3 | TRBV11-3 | TGTGCCAGCAGCTTTTCACAGGGGGCAACAGATACGCAGTATTTT | CASSFSQGATDTQYF
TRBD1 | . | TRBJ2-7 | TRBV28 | TGTGCCAGCATCCCCCCCGGGACAGGGTATAAGCGGAGGGGTCTAAAGTGGTCCTACGAGCAGTACTTC | CASIPPGTGYKRRGLKWSYEQYF
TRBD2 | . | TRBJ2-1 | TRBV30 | TGTGCCTGGCGCGCTAGCGGGAGTGGGTATGAGCAGTTCTTC | CAWRASGSGYEQFF
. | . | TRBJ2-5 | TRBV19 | TGTGCCAGTAGTACAGGGGTCGCAGAGACCCAGTACTTC | CASSTGVAETQYF
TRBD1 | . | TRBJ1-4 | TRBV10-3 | TGTGCCATCAGTGCGGGACAGGAAAAACTGTTTTTT | CAISAGQEKLFF
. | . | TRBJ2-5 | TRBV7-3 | TGTGCCAGCAGCTTGGGGGTGGAGGAGACCCAGTACTTC | CASSLGVEETQYF
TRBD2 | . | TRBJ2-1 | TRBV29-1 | TGCAGCGTTGAAGGGCTAGCGGGTCGTGAGCAGTTCTTC | CSVEGLAGREQFF
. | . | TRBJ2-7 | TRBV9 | TGTGCCAGCAGCGTAGAAGTAGCAGACAGGCAGTACTTC | CASSVEVADRQYF
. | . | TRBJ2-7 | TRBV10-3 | TGTGCCATCAGTGAGCGCGAACCCTACGAGCAGTACTTC | CAISEREPYEQYF
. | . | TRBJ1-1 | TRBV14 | TGTGCCAGCAGCCCGCCCGGACGCATGAACACTGAAGCTTTCTTT | CASSPPGRMNTEAFF
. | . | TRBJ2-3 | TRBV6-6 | TGTGCCAGCAGTCTCAGGACAGCGGCAGATACGCAGTATTTT | CASSLRTAADTQYF
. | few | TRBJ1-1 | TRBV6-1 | TGTGCCAGCAGAATAGGGGTGATTTTGACTGAAGCTTTCTTT | CASRIGVILTEAFF
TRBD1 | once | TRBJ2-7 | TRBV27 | TGTGCCAGCAGTTCAGTCCCGGGACAGGGGTACGAGCAGTACTTC | CASSSVPGQGYEQYF
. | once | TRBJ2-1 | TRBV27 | TGTGCCACCGCACGAGACAAGAACTCCTACAATGAGCAGTTCTTC | CATARDKNSYNEQFF
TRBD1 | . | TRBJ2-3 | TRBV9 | TGTGCCAGCACACAGGGGAGATTCACAGATACGCAGTATTTT | CASTQGRFTDTQYF
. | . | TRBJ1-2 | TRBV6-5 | TGTGCCAGCAGTTACTTCGTTAGGAGGGATGGCTACACCTTC | CASSYFVRRDGYTF
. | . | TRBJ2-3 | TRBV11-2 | TGTGCCAGCAGCCGGAATCCCCACACAGATACGCAGTATTTT | CASSRNPHTDTQYF
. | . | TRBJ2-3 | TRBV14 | TGTGCCAGCAGCCAAGAGGAGAGCGGCAGTCCAGATACGCAGTATTTT | CASSQEESGSPDTQYF
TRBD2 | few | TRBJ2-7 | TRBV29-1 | TGCAGCGCCGAGGGGACTAGCAGCTACGAGCAGTACTTC | CSAEGTSSYEQYF
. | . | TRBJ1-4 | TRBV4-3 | TGCGCCAGCAGCCAAGATAGGGCAGGGCCGCGGGAAAAACTGTTTTTT | CASSQDRAGPREKLFF
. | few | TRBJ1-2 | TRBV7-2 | TGTGCCAGCAGCTCCCCAACGGTTGGTGGCTACACCTTC | CASSSPTVGGYTF
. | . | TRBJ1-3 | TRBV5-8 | TGTGCCAGCAGCAAGACAGTCTCTGGAAACACCATATATTTT | CASSKTVSGNTIYF
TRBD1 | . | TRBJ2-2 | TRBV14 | TGTGCCAGCAGCCAAACCGGGACAGAGTACACCGGGGAGCTGTTTTTT | CASSQTGTEYTGELFF
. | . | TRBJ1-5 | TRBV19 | TGTGCCAGTAGTATAGATCCAACAGGAAGGCAGCCCCAGCATTTT | CASSIDPTGRQPQHF
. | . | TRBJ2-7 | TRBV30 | TGTGCCTGGGAGAGCTCCTACGAGCAGTACTTC | CAWESSYEQYF
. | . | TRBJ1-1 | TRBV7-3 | TGTGCCAGCAGCCTGACAGTGAACACTGAAGCTTTCTTT | CASSLTVNTEAFF
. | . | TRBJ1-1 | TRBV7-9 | TGTGCCCAAGCCCGGGGGGTTTTCACTGAAGCTTTCTTT | CAQARGVFTEAFF
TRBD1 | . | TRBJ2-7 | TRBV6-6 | TGTGCCAGCAGTTACGAGACAGGGTCTTCCGAGCAGTACTTC | CASSYETGSSEQYF